The present T cell receptor beta chain was sequenced within a study of vaccination effects on CD4 cells after COVID-19. After expansion with viral peptide pools in the ViraFEST assay, antigen-specific CD4+ T cells were sequenced. Following 10 days of culture, CD4+ T cells were isolated. Each participant received a vaccine that was either BNT162b2 or mRNA-1273, given as two doses. The table lists this clone with a few counts. Antigen specificity is unknown. Clones were read by immunoSEQ multiplex PCR, and TCRdb kept only the in-frame ones, dropping some. The table shows about 46,000 clones, with about 76% occurring only once. This receptor was identified in a human donor who received a COVID-19 vaccine. The sample was CD4+ T cells from PBMCs cultured with HCoV-OC43 spike peptides, taken after COVID-19 vaccination. As to subset: HCoV-OC43 spike overlapping peptide pool stimulation.

The CDR3 bases are TGTGCCAGCAGTTTAGTTTCAAGGGACACTGAAGCTTTCTTT. Translation gives CASSLVSRDTEAFF. This sequence joins TRBV27 and TRBJ1-1, with no clear D. V lost 2 bases, J lost 3 bases, and 10 bases lay in between. This CDR3 spans 14 amino acids. Germline V CDR1 and CDR2: MNHEY, SMNVEV (reference sequence).